These T cell receptor beta chains were read from a single sample in a study of monozygotic twins with inflammatory bowel disease. One entry per CDR3 protein, without DNA, is what TCRdb gives after re-calling the 5' RACE reads. This sample's table reports about 170,000 distinct CDR3 sequences. Sequencing was carried out using blood. These receptors came from a human donor with ulcerative colitis or Crohn's disease, or a healthy co-twin of an affected twin (not recorded which). CDR3s include the opening cysteine and the closing phenylalanine or tryptophan.

V	J	CDR3
TRBV4-2	TRBJ2-1	CASSQIEDPFYNEQFF
TRBV28	TRBJ1-1	CASSLFRRGRGHGEAFF
TRBV10-3	TRBJ1-1	CAISERQGIPNTEAFF
TRBV10-3	TRBJ2-3	CAISEPPDTQYF
TRBV12-3/TRBV12-4	TRBJ2-2	CASSSSGTGELFF
TRBV6-1	TRBJ2-6	CASSAKSNSGANVLTF
TRBV29-1	TRBJ2-7	CSVEESELAGYEQYF
TRBV11-3	TRBJ2-1	CASSPAVGSGRGGEQFF
TRBV6-1	TRBJ1-1	CASSPEIPNTEAFF
TRBV7-2	TRBJ1-5	CASSLRSGVSGNQPQHF
TRBV20-1	TRBJ2-1	CSANGGRVVANEQFF
TRBV7-3	TRBJ2-1	CASSLGPGVAGGYNEQFF
TRBV27	TRBJ2-2	CASSLDWVTGELFF